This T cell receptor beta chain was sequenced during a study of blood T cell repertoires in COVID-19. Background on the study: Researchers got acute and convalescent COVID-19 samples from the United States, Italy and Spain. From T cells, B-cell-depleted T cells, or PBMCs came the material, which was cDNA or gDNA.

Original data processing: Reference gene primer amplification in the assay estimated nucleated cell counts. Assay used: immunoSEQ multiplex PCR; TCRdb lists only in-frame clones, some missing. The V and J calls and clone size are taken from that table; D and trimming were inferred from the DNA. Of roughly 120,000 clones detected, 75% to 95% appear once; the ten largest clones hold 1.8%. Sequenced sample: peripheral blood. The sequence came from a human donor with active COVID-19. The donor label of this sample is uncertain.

This chain's CDR3 is CASSRFGSDTDTQYF. DNA of the CDR3: TGCGCCAGCAGCCGTTTCGGGTCGGATACAGATACGCAGTATTTT. This chain joins TRBV4-1 and TRBJ2-3; no clear D gene. The V and J ends lost 4 bases and 3 bases respectively, with 14 bases between them. Germline V lookup: CDR1 MGHRA, CDR2 YSYEKL. The CDR3 totals 15 residues.